One and the same sample provided the 6 T cell receptor beta chains below, sequenced in a study of PD-1 blockade in classical Hodgkin lymphoma. Here immunoSEQ multiplex PCR was the method, and the copy in TCRdb shows in-frame clones only, minus some. This sample has tens of thousands of clones, with nearly 70% found just once. Time point meaning: cycle 4 day 1 (C4D1), after more than five weeks of nivolumab. All the patients suffered relapse after autologous stem cell transplantation, and brentuximab vedotin exposure differed. The material sequenced was peripheral blood mononuclear cells (PBMCs), taken before the fourth cycle of nivolumab. Every receptor here comes from a human donor with classical Hodgkin lymphoma.

The rearrangement joins TRBV2 to TRBJ1-1, with a possible D match to TRBD1 (5 bases). This CDR3 has 13 residues. V gave up 7 bases and J gave up 7 bases, with 16 bases separating them. From germline, CDR1 is SNHLY and CDR2 FYNNEI. CDR3 coding DNA: TGTGCCAGCACCGCGGGGGAGGGCGGTGAAGCTTTCTTT. This gives the protein CASTAGEGGEAFF.

Remarks on this clone: Additional DNA sequences in this sample encode the identical CDR3. V usage is TRBV7-2 and J usage is TRBJ2-7; D is possibly TRBD1 (6 bases). Germline V gene lookup returns CDR1 SGHTA and CDR2 FQGNSA. Trimming removed 0 bases at V and 1 base at J, with 7 bases between. The CDR3 totals 14 residues. CDR3 amino acids: CASSLADSSYEQYF. In DNA, the CDR3 is TGTGCCAGCAGCTTAGCGGACAGTTCCTACGAGCAGTACTTC.

The rearrangement joins TRBV18 to TRBJ2-7, with TRBD1 matching 9 bases. Germline CDR1 and CDR2: KGHSH and LQKENI. The V and J ends lost 3 bases and 3 bases, in that order; junction bases with no gene match: 9. This CDR3 has 16 amino acids. CDR3 sequence: CASSPRTGGAGYEQYF. Here the CDR3 DNA reads TGTGCCAGCTCACCCAGAACAGGGGGCGCCGGCTACGAGCAGTACTTC.

This clone was observed a single time. The chain carries TRBV6-5 and TRBJ2-7; 10 bases are shared with TRBD2. Germline CDR1 reads MNHEY; CDR2 reads SVGAGI. This CDR3 spans 15 amino acids. The V segment lost 5 bases and the J segment 9 bases; nucleotides outside the gene matches: 13. Here the CDR3 reads CASSRLAGERTVQYF. Here the CDR3 DNA reads TGTGCCAGCAGTCGTCTAGCGGGGGAGCGTACGGTGCAGTACTTC.

The V gene is TRBV6-6, the J gene TRBJ2-5; D is undetermined. Trimming stripped 2 bases from V and 5 bases from J, with 6 bases between. The CDR3 length is 12 residues. Germline V gene lookup returns CDR1 MNHNY and CDR2 SVGAGI (reference sequence). In DNA form, the CDR3 reads TGTGCCAGCAGTTACATTCAGGAGACCCAGTACTTC. The encoded protein is CASSYIQETQYF.

This clone has just one count. V is TRBV4-3 and J is TRBJ2-7; 8 bases line up with TRBD1. Per the germline V gene, CDR1 is LGHNA and CDR2 is YSLEER. The CDR3 consists of 16 residues. V lost 4 bases and J lost 0; bases outside the gene matches: 8. The CDR3 DNA is TGCGCCAGCAGCCTGTCCGGGACAGGAAGCTCCTACGAGCAGTACTTC. Residues: CASSLSGTGSSYEQYF.